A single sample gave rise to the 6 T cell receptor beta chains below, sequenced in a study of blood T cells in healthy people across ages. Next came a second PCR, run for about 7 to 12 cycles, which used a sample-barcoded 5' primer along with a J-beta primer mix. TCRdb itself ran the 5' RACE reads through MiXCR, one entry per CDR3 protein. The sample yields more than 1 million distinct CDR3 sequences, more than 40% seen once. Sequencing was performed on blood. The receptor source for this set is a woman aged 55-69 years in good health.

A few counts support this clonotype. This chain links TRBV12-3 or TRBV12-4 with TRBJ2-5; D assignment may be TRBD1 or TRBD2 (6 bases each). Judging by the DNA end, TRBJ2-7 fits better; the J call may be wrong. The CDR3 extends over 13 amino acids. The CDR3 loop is CASSLIGGGEQYF. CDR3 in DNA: TGTGCCAGCAGTTTAATAGGGGGAGGCGAGCAGTACTTC.

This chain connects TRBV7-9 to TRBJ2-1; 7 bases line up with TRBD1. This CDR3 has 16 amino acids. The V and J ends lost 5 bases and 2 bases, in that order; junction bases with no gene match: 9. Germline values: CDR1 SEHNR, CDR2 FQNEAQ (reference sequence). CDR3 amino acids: CASSTLQGRAYNEQFF. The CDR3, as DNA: TGTGCCAGCAGCACCTTACAGGGGCGAGCCTACAATGAGCAGTTCTTC.

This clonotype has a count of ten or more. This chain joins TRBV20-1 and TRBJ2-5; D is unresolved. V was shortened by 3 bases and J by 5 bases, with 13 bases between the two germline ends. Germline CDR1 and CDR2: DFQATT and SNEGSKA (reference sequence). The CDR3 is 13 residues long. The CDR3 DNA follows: TGCAGTGCTAGCGGGCTAGTTGGTGAGACCCAGTACTTC. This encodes CSASGLVGETQYF.

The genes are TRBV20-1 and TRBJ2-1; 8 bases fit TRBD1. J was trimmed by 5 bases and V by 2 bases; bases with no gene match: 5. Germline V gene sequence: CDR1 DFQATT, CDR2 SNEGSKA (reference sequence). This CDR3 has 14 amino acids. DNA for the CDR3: TGCAGTGCTAGAAGGGGACAGGCCCACAATGAGCAGTTCTTC. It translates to CSARRGQAHNEQFF.

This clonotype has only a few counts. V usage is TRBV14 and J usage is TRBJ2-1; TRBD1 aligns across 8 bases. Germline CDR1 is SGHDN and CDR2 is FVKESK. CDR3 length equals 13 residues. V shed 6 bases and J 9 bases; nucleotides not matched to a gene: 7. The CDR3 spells CASRLQGAVEQFF. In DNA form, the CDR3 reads TGTGCCAGCAGACTGCAGGGGGCGGTTGAGCAGTTCTTC.

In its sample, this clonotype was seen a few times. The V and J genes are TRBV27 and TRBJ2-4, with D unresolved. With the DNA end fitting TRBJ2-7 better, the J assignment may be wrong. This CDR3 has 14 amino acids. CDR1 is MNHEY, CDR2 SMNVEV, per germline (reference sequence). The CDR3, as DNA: TGTGCCAGCAGCGCAGACTTTAACCGCTACGAGCAGTACTTC. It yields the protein CASSADFNRYEQYF.